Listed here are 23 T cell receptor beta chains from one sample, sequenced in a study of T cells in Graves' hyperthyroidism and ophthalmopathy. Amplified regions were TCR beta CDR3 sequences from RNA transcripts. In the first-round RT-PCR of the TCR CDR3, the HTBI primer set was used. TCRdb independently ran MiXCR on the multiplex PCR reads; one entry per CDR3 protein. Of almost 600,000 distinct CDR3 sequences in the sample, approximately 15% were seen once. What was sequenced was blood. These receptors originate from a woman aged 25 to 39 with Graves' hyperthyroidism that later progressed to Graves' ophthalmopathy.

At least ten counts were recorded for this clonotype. The CDR3, as DNA: TGTGCCAGCAGACCCCCGGGACCCATTTACGAGCAGTACTTC. Its translation is CASRPPGPIYEQYF. The chain recombines TRBV28 with TRBJ2-7; D could derive from TRBD1 or TRBD2 (5 bases each). Germline lookup yields CDR1 MDHEN and CDR2 SYDVKM. This CDR3 has 14 amino acids. The V and J ends lost 6 bases and 4 bases respectively, with 16 bases between them.

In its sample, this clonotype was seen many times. The CDR3 reads CASRGGGANTGELFF. DNA of the CDR3: TGTGCCAGCAGGGGGGGGGGCGCGAACACCGGGGAGCTGTTTTTT. The J gene is TRBJ2-2, the V gene TRBV6-1; tentative D call: TRBD2 (7 bases). The CDR3 contains 15 residues. From germline, CDR1 is MNHNS and CDR2 SASEGT. With 6 bases removed from V and 0 bases from J, the gap between germline ends came to 11 bases.

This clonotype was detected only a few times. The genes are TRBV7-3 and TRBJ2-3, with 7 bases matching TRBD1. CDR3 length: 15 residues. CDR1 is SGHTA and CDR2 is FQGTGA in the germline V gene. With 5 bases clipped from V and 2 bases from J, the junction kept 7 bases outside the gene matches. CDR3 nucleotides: TGTGCCAGCAGCCAACAAGGGGGCTACACAGATACGCAGTATTTT. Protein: CASSQQGGYTDTQYF.

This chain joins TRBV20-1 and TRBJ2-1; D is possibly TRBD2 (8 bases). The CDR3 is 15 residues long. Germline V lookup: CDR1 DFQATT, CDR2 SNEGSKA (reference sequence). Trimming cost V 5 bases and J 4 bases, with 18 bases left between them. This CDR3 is CSAPKGASGYNEQFF. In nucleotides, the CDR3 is TGCAGTGCTCCTAAGGGGGCTAGCGGGTACAATGAGCAGTTCTTC.

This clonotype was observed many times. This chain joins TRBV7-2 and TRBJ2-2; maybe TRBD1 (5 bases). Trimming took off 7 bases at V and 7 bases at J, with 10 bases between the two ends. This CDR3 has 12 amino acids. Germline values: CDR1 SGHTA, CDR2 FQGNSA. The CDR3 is CASNQGVGELFF. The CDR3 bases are TGTGCCAGCAACCAAGGGGTCGGGGAGCTGTTTTTT.

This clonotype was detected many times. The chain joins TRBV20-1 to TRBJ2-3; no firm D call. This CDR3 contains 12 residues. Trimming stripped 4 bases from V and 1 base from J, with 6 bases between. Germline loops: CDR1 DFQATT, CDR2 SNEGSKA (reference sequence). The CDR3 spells CSATDRTDTQYF. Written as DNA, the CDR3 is TGCAGTGCTACCGACCGCACAGATACGCAGTATTTT.

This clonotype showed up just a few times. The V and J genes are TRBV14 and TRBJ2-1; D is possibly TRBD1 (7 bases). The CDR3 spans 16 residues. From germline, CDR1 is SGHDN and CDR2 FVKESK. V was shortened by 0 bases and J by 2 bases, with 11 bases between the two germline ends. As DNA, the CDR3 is TGTGCCAGCAGCCAAGACTCAGGGGGGACCTACAATGAGCAGTTCTTC. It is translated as CASSQDSGGTYNEQFF.

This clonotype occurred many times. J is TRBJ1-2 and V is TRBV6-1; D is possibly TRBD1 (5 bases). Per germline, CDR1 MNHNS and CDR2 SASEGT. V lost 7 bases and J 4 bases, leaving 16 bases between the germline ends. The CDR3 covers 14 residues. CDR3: CASTLSRQTYGYTF. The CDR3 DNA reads TGTGCCAGCACCCTTTCCCGACAGACCTATGGCTACACCTTC.

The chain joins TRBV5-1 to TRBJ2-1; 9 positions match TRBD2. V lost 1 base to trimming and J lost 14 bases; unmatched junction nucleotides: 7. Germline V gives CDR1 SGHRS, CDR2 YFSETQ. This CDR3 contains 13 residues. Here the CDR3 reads CASSLYEGTSKFF. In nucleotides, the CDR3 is TGCGCCAGCAGCTTGTACGAGGGGACTAGCAAGTTCTTC.

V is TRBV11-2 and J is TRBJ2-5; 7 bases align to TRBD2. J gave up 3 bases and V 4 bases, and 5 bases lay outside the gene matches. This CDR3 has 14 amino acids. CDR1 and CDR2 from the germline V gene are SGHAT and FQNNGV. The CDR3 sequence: CASSWGGAEETQYF. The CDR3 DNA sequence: TGTGCCAGCAGCTGGGGAGGGGCCGAAGAGACCCAGTACTTC.

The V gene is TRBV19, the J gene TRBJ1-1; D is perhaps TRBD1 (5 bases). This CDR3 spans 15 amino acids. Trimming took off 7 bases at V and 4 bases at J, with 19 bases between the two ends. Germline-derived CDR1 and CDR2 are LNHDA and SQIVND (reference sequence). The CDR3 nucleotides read TGTGCCAGTATCCCGGGGGGAGGTCCGCGCACTGAAGCTTTCTTT. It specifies CASIPGGGPRTEAFF.

The chain's CDR3 is CASLLAGGPYNEQFF. The CDR3 nucleotides read TGTGCCAGCCTGCTAGCGGGAGGGCCCTACAATGAGCAGTTCTTC. The gene calls are TRBV28 and TRBJ2-1; 12 bases match TRBD2. The CDR3 runs 15 residues. Germline assignment: CDR1 MDHEN and CDR2 SYDVKM. J was trimmed by 2 bases and V by 8 bases; bases with no gene match: 4.

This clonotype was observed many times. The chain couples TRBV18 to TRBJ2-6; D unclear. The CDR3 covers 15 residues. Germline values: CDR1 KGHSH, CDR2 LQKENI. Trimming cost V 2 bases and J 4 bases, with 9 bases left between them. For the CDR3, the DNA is TGTGCCAGCTCACCAACCGGCTCGGGGGCCAACGTCCTGACTTTC. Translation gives CASSPTGSGANVLTF.

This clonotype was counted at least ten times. CDR3 protein: CASSQELDRGEDQPQHF. CDR3 coding DNA: TGTGCCAGCAGCCAAGAATTGGACAGGGGGGAGGATCAGCCCCAGCATTTT. The chain has TRBV3-1 and TRBJ1-5; 10 bases fit TRBD1. V gave up 0 bases and J gave up 5 bases; unmatched junction bases: 7. The CDR3 is made up of 17 amino acids. Germline CDR1 reads LGHDT; CDR2 reads YNNKEL (reference sequence).

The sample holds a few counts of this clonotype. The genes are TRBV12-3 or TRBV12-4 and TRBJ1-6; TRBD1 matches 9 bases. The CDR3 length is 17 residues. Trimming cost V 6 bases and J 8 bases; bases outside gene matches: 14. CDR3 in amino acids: CASSPSGTGTIHSPLHF. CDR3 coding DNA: TGTGCCAGCAGCCCCTCCGGGACAGGGACGATTCATTCACCCCTCCACTTT.

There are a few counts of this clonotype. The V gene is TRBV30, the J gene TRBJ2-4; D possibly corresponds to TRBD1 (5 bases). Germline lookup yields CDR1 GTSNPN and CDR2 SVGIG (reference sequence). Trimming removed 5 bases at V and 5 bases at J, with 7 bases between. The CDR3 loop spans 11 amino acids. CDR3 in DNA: TGTGCCTGGGGACATGAAAACATTCAGTACTTC. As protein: CAWGHENIQYF.

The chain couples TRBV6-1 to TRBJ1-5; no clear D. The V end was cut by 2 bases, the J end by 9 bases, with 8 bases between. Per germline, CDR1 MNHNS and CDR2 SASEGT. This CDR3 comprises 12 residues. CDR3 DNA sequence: TGTGCCAGCAGTGAACAAGGTGGGCCCCAGCATTTT. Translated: CASSEQGGPQHF.

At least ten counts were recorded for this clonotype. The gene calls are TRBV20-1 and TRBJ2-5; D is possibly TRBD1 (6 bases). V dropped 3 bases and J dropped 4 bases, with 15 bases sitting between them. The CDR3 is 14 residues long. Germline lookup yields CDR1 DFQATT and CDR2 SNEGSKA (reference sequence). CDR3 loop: CSASRTERIETQYF. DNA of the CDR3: TGCAGTGCTAGTAGGACAGAGCGAATAGAGACCCAGTACTTC.

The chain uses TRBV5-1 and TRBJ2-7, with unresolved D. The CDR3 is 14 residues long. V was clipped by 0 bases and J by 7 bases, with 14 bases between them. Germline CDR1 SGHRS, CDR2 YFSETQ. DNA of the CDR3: TGCGCCAGCAGCTTGGCCGTAGCAGCTCGGGAGCAGTACTTC. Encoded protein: CASSLAVAAREQYF.

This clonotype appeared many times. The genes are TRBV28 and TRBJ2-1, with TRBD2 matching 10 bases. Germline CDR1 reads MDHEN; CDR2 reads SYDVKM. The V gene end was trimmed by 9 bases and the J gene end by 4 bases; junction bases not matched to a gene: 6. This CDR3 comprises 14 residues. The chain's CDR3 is CASVTSGSYNEQFF. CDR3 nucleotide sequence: TGTGCCAGTGTGACTAGCGGGTCTTACAATGAGCAGTTCTTC. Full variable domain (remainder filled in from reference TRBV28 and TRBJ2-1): DVKVTQSSRYLVKRTGEKVFLECVQDMDHENMFWYRQDPGLGLRLIYFSYDVKMKEKGDIPEGYSVSREKKERFSLILESASTNQTSMYLCASVTSGSYNEQFFGPGTRLTVL.

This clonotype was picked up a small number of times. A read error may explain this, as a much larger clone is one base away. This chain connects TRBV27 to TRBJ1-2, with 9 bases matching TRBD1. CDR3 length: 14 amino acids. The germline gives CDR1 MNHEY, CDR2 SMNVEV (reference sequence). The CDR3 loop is CASSSGQGNYSYTF. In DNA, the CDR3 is TGTGCCAGCAGCAGCGGACAGGGGAACTATAGCTACACCTTC.

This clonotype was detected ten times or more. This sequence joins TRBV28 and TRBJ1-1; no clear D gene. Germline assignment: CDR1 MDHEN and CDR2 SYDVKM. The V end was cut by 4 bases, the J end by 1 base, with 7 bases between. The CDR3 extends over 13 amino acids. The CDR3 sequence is CASSWLRNTEAFF. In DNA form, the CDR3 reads TGTGCCAGCAGTTGGCTCCGGAACACTGAAGCTTTCTTT.

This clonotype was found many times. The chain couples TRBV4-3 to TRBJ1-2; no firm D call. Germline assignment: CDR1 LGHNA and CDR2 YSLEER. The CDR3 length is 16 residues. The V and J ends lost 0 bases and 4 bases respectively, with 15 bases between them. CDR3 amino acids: CASSQDSQDGLYGYTF. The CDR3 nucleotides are TGCGCCAGCAGCCAAGACTCCCAAGACGGGCTCTATGGCTACACCTTC.